Listed here are 9 T cell receptor beta chains from one sample, sequenced in a study of blood T cell repertoires in COVID-19 (dated by TCRdb to the early 2020s). Library creation used the immunoSEQ multiplex PCR assay. Sourced from immuneACCESS, this table was stored by TCRdb with only in-frame sequences that have V and J called. A share of the clones is absent; for the studies checked, an unresolved V gene accounts for under half, and the remainder has no known explanation. For this sample there are tens of thousands of clones; about 81% appear just once. The top ten hold over 9% of the sample. Source material: peripheral blood. The receptor set was obtained from a human donor in a cohort sampled during active COVID-19.

The V call is TRBV7-9, the J call TRBJ2-1; 14 bases agree with TRBD2. With V trimmed by 5 bases and J by 7 bases, 10 bases remained unmatched. The CDR3 is 17 amino acids. Germline V gene sequence: CDR1 SEHNR, CDR2 FQNEAQ (reference sequence). The CDR3 here is CASSPNRLAGGPNEQFF. Written as DNA, the CDR3 is TGTGCCAGCAGCCCAAACCGACTAGCGGGGGGGCCTAATGAGCAGTTCTTC.

The rearrangement joins TRBV6-5 to TRBJ2-3; D ambiguous. V was trimmed by 4 bases and J by 0 bases, leaving 8 bases between them. Germline V lookup: CDR1 MNHEY, CDR2 SVGAGI. The length of the CDR3 is 14 residues. CDR3 sequence (DNA): TGTGCCAGCAGTTCATTGGCTAGCACAGATACGCAGTATTTT. The encoded protein is CASSSLASTDTQYF.

The gene calls are TRBV6-6 and TRBJ2-7; TRBD1 matches at 8 bases. Trimming cost V 8 bases and J 5 bases; bases outside gene matches: 8. CDR3 length: 13 residues. Germline assignment: CDR1 MNHNY and CDR2 SVGAGI (reference sequence). CDR3 residues: CASRDRGRDEQYF. The DNA for the CDR3 is TGTGCCAGCCGCGACAGGGGTCGCGACGAGCAGTACTTC.

This clone was detected only a few times. This chain joins TRBV27 and TRBJ2-7; 9 bases map to TRBD1. CDR3 length equals 15 residues. Looked up from germline, CDR1 is MNHEY and CDR2 is SMNVEV (reference sequence). Trimming took 4 bases from V and 4 from J; bases not matched to a gene: 8. CDR3 sequence: CASSSPGQGTYEQYF. The CDR3 nucleotides read TGTGCCAGCAGTTCGCCGGGACAGGGCACATACGAGCAGTACTTC.

The chain has TRBV5-4 and TRBJ2-7; 7 bases are a match to TRBD1. This CDR3 has 14 residues. V trimming: 4 bases; J trimming: 1 base; junction bases outside the gene matches: 5. The germline V gene encodes CDR1 SGHNT and CDR2 YYREEE (reference sequence). CDR3 sequence: CASSANRGSYEQYF. The CDR3 nucleotides are TGTGCCAGCAGCGCCAACAGGGGATCCTACGAGCAGTACTTC.

The chain carries TRBV4-2 and TRBJ2-2; no firm D call. V dropped 2 bases and J dropped 10 bases, with 8 bases sitting between them. This CDR3 is 12 amino acids long. Germline CDR1 reads LGHNA; CDR2 reads YNFKEQ. The CDR3: CASSQPQPELFF. In nucleotides, the CDR3 is TGTGCCAGCAGCCAACCACAACCGGAGCTGTTTTTT.

V and J are TRBV27 and TRBJ2-2, with 11 bases fitting TRBD2. V was pared by 3 bases and J by 4 bases, with 7 bases of the junction left unmatched. The CDR3 consists of 17 residues. Looked up from germline, CDR1 is MNHEY and CDR2 is SMNVEV (reference sequence). CDR3 protein: CASSFLYGTSGTGELFF. CDR3 DNA: TGTGCCAGCAGTTTTTTATATGGGACTAGCGGCACCGGGGAGCTGTTTTTT.

V gene TRBV19 combines with J gene TRBJ2-2; D remains unclear. From germline, CDR1 is LNHDA and CDR2 SQIVND (reference sequence). Trimming took 9 bases from V and 1 from J, leaving 9 bases between them. The CDR3 is 13 residues long. The CDR3 spells CASSHMNTGELFF. DNA of the CDR3: TGTGCCAGCTCACATATGAACACCGGGGAGCTGTTTTTT.

This chain joins TRBV27 and TRBJ1-2, with D unresolved. Germline CDR1 reads MNHEY; CDR2 reads SMNVEV (reference sequence). Trimming pared 3 bases from V and 2 bases from J, leaving 7 bases between. CDR3 length equals 13 residues. The CDR3 nucleotides are TGTGCCAGCAGTTTGAAACAGAACTATGGCTACACCTTC. Its protein product is CASSLKQNYGYTF.